The rows below give T cell receptor beta chains drawn from one sample of a study of blood T cell repertoires in COVID-19. Sequencing used immunoSEQ multiplex PCR; TCRdb keeps in-frame clones, though not all of them. The data show just under 150,000 clones, approximately 87% seen once. The sequenced material came from peripheral blood. The source is a man aged 50 or older who had recovered from COVID-19. Each CDR3 is given with its conserved first and last residue. A D gene is named only where the DNA matches it firmly. The listing skips clone size in some rows; elsewhere it reads once, few, many or a size class.

v_call,j_call,clone_size,d_call,cdr3_aa,cdr3_nt
TRBV5-1,TRBJ2-5,.,TRBD2,CASSPPLREGIGKTQYF,TGCGCCAGCAGCCCGCCGTTGAGGGAGGGGATCGGAAAGACCCAGTACTTC
TRBV5-1,TRBJ1-3,.,.,CASSLSGLPSGNTIYF,TGCGCCAGCAGCTTGAGCGGACTCCCCTCTGGAAACACCATATATTTT
TRBV6-5,TRBJ2-3,few,.,CASTRLETDTQYF,TGTGCCAGCACCAGACTAGAAACAGATACGCAGTATTTT
TRBV9,TRBJ1-1,.,TRBD1,CASRQGDTEAFF,TGTGCCAGCAGACAGGGGGACACTGAAGCTTTCTTT
TRBV19,TRBJ1-5,.,.,CASSRQTLSGYSNQPQHF,TGTGCCAGTAGTAGACAGACACTATCTGGATATAGCAATCAGCCCCAGCATTTT
TRBV7-6,TRBJ2-7,.,.,CASSFGSEQYF,TGTGCCAGCAGCTTCGGTAGCGAGCAGTACTTC
TRBV7-2,TRBJ1-6,once,.,CASSSQAYNSPLHF,TGTGCCAGCAGCTCACAGGCCTATAATTCACCCCTCCACTTT
TRBV3-1/TRBV3-2,TRBJ2-6,.,.,CASSQEGSGSGANVLTF,TGTGCCAGCAGCCAAGAAGGGAGCGGCTCTGGGGCCAACGTCCTGACTTTC
TRBV2,TRBJ1-3,once,.,CASIRWSSGNTIYF,TGTGCCAGCATCCGCTGGAGCTCTGGAAACACCATATATTTT
TRBV6-5,TRBJ1-1,.,.,CASSTDRITEAFF,TGTGCCAGCAGTACCGACAGGATCACTGAAGCTTTCTTT
TRBV2,TRBJ2-3,.,TRBD1,CAGQGQPTDTQYF,TGTGCCGGCCAGGGACAGCCCACAGATACGCAGTATTTT
TRBV5-5,TRBJ2-5,.,.,CASSLVLHNQETQYF,TGTGCCAGCAGCTTGGTATTACATAATCAAGAGACCCAGTACTTC
TRBV29-1,TRBJ2-1,.,TRBD1,CSAARTGDYNEQFF,TGCAGCGCAGCCCGGACAGGGGATTACAATGAGCAGTTCTTC
TRBV5-6,TRBJ1-6,.,.,CASSLVGSYNSPLHF,TGTGCCAGCAGCTTGGTCGGTTCCTATAATTCACCCCTCCACTTT
TRBV15,TRBJ2-3,.,TRBD1,CATSSDRGPADTQYF,TGTGCCACCAGCAGCGACAGGGGGCCCGCAGATACGCAGTATTTT
TRBV9,TRBJ2-7,.,TRBD2,CASSEGLAAYEQYF,TGTGCCAGCAGCGAGGGACTAGCGGCCTACGAGCAGTACTTC
TRBV23-1,TRBJ1-1,.,TRBD1,CASGPGQEAFF,TGCGCCAGCGGCCCGGGACAGGAAGCTTTCTTT
TRBV6-5,TRBJ2-3,.,TRBD2,CASSLAGATTDTQYF,TGTGCCAGCAGTTTAGCGGGGGCCACCACAGATACGCAGTATTTT
TRBV5-4,TRBJ2-6,.,TRBD1,CASSPGQGTSGANVLTF,TGTGCCAGCAGCCCGGGACAGGGGACATCTGGGGCCAACGTCCTGACTTTC
TRBV27,TRBJ1-1,few,TRBD1,CASSLSGRGFTEAFF,TGTGCCAGCAGTTTATCAGGCAGGGGGTTCACTGAAGCTTTCTTT
TRBV6-5,TRBJ1-1,.,.,CASSYGRATEAFF,TGTGCCAGCAGTTACGGCAGGGCAACTGAAGCTTTCTTT
TRBV18,TRBJ2-3,.,TRBD2,CASSRSISGSTDTQYF,TGTGCCAGCTCACGATCTATTAGCGGGAGCACAGATACGCAGTATTTT
TRBV27,TRBJ1-4,.,TRBD1,CASSPWDSPNEKLFF,TGTGCCAGCAGTCCCTGGGACAGCCCCAATGAAAAACTGTTTTTT
TRBV10-3,TRBJ2-7,.,TRBD1,CAISRDRGLNEQYF,TGTGCCATCAGCCGGGACAGGGGGCTCAACGAGCAGTACTTC
TRBV5-1,TRBJ1-2,.,.,CASSSSGAQGYGYTF,TGCGCCAGCAGCTCCTCTGGTGCACAGGGCTATGGCTACACCTTC
TRBV7-2,TRBJ1-1,.,.,CASSPQASRWTEAFF,TGTGCCAGCAGCCCCCAGGCATCCCGGTGGACTGAAGCTTTCTTT
TRBV7-8,TRBJ2-2,.,.,CASSLVLTGELFF,TGTGCCAGCAGCTTAGTCCTCACCGGGGAGCTGTTTTTT
TRBV9,TRBJ2-3,.,TRBD2,CASSVGNGGAADTQYF,TGTGCCAGCAGCGTGGGAAACGGGGGGGCCGCAGATACGCAGTATTTT
TRBV7-2,TRBJ2-7,.,TRBD1,CASSSGTGSYEQYF,TGTGCCAGCAGCTCTGGGACAGGGAGCTACGAGCAGTACTTC
TRBV24-1,TRBJ1-2,.,.,CATSSNRLNYGYTF,TGTGCCACCAGTAGTAACAGGCTTAACTATGGCTACACCTTC
TRBV29-1,TRBJ2-5,.,.,CSVEDLGTQYF,TGCAGCGTTGAAGATCTCGGTACCCAGTACTTC
TRBV6-1,TRBJ1-5,.,.,CASSEPGRINQPQHF,TGTGCCAGCAGTGAACCAGGGAGGATCAATCAGCCCCAGCATTTT
TRBV5-8,TRBJ2-7,.,TRBD1,CASSLRQGVYEQYF,TGTGCCAGCAGCTTGCGACAGGGGGTATACGAGCAGTACTTC
TRBV9,TRBJ2-5,.,.,CASSVERGAGETQYF,TGTGCCAGCAGCGTAGAACGGGGGGCCGGTGAGACCCAGTACTTC
TRBV7-9,TRBJ1-6,.,TRBD1,CASAEQGVIYSPLHF,TGTGCGAGCGCTGAGCAGGGGGTGATCTACTCACCCCTCCACTTT
TRBV7-4,TRBJ1-1,.,TRBD1,CASSRRTGVGTEAFF,TGTGCCAGCAGCCGCCGTACAGGGGTCGGCACTGAAGCTTTCTTT
TRBV19,TRBJ1-1,.,.,CASSMPPGQSGRSEAFF,TGTGCCAGTAGTATGCCCCCTGGACAGTCCGGGCGTTCTGAAGCTTTCTTT
TRBV6-5,TRBJ1-2,.,.,CASSYSQGGGYTF,TGTGCCAGCAGTTACTCGCAGGGTGGAGGCTACACCTTC
TRBV5-1,TRBJ2-7,.,TRBD2,CASSSTSGGAYEQYF,TGCGCCAGCAGCTCTACTAGCGGGGGGGCCTACGAGCAGTACTTC
TRBV19,TRBJ1-2,.,TRBD1,CASSTGQGAPYEGYTF,TGTGCCAGTAGTACCGGACAGGGGGCGCCATATGAAGGCTACACCTTC
TRBV5-1,TRBJ2-1,many,TRBD1,CASRTGTGGYNEQFF,TGCGCCAGCAGGACCGGGACAGGGGGCTACAATGAGCAGTTCTTC
TRBV2,TRBJ1-6,.,.,CASSEIQVVSSPLHF,TGTGCCAGCAGTGAAATTCAGGTCGTAAGCTCACCCCTCCACTTT